The source of this TCR beta chain is a study of T cell responses to AZD1222 COVID-19 vaccine. Study-level findings and limits: Among the donors, most were white British and more were female, and clonal diversity was possibly underestimated. After two AZD1222 doses, spike-specific TCR breadth and depth rose versus day 0. Recipients of AZD1222 seropositive at baseline numbered only 6 or 7.

This clone was observed a single time. The antigen is not known. Trimming shortened V by 5 bases and J by 0 bases, and 5 bases separated the two germline ends. The germline V gene encodes CDR1 MDHEN and CDR2 SYDVKM. The CDR3 has 13 residues. The table came from immunoSEQ multiplex PCR; TCRdb's copy has only in-frame clones and leaves some out. The profile shows 97,000 or so clones, 80% to 95% of them singletons. The material sequenced was peripheral blood, taken 28 days after the second AZD1222 dose. The clonotype originates from an adult who received the AZD1222 COVID-19 vaccine. This chain links TRBV28 with TRBJ1-5; D is undetermined. CDR3 bases: TGTGCCAGCAGTAGGGATAGCAATCAGCCCCAGCATTTT. This encodes CASSRDSNQPQHF.